These 4 T cell receptor beta chains were sequenced from one sample in a study of blood T cells in healthy people across ages. A second PCR of about 6 to 12 cycles used a sample-barcoded 5' primer and a J-beta primer mix. TCRdb recomputed calls from the 5' RACE reads with MiXCR, one row per CDR3 protein. This sample has 1.5 million to 2 million distinct CDR3 sequences, with around 42% found just once. Sequenced: blood. These receptors were obtained from a human donor in good health.

The chain employs TRBV2 and TRBJ2-5; D might be TRBD1 (5 bases). The CDR3 runs 14 residues. From germline, CDR1 is SNHLY and CDR2 FYNNEI. The V and J ends lost 6 bases and 1 base respectively, with 12 bases between them. CDR3 bases: TGTGCCAGCAGGGACACAGGAGCCCAAGAGACCCAGTACTTC. Its translation: CASRDTGAQETQYF.

The gene calls are TRBV7-8 and TRBJ2-6; no firm D call. Germline CDR1 SGHVS, CDR2 FQNEAQ. The germline V and J ends were trimmed by 0 bases and 4 bases, with 10 bases remaining between them. The length of the CDR3 is 16 residues. CDR3 in DNA: TGTGCCAGCAGCTTAGCGGTCATCTCAGGGGCCAACGTCCTGACTTTC. Translated: CASSLAVISGANVLTF.

The table lists this clonotype with a few counts. The rearrangement uses TRBV6-5 and TRBJ1-6; D is undetermined. Trimming removed 0 bases at V and 1 base at J, with 10 bases between. CDR3 length equals 17 residues. Germline V gene data show CDR1 as MNHEY and CDR2 as SVGAGI. The CDR3 loop is CASSYSGRRSYNSPLHF. In DNA form, the CDR3 reads TGTGCCAGCAGTTACTCTGGCCGTCGTTCCTATAATTCACCCCTCCACTTT.

Only a few counts were recorded for this clonotype. V and J are TRBV7-2 and TRBJ1-2, with TRBD1 matching over 10 bases. V was pared by 1 base and J by 8 bases, with 4 bases of the junction left unmatched. The CDR3 spans 14 residues. Germline loops: CDR1 SGHTA, CDR2 FQGNSA. Here the CDR3 reads CASSLVDRGEGYTF. The CDR3 nucleotides are TGTGCCAGCAGCTTAGTGGACAGGGGGGAAGGCTACACCTTC. Supplemented by reference TRBV7-2 and TRBJ1-2, the full variable domain reads GAGVSQSPSNKVTEKGKDVELRCDPISGHTALYWYRQSLGQGLEFLIYFQGNSAPDKSGLPSDRFSAERTGGSVSTLTIQRTQQEDSAVYLCASSLVDRGEGYTFGSGTRLTVV.